The entry below gives a single T cell receptor (beta chain) sequence along with its context. Its target is not known. TRB cDNA libraries were made by UMI-labeled 5' RACE. TCRdb reprocessed the 5' RACE reads, keeping one entry per CDR3 protein, no DNA. The data include tens of thousands of distinct CDR3 sequences; the top ten clones carry over 4%. The source of the sample is a study of CXCR3-negative and CXCR3-positive naive CD8 T cells. Germline CDR1 reads MNHEY; CDR2 reads SVGEGT. The CDR3 extends over 14 amino acids. General study findings and limits: Greater hydrophobicity was found in TRB CDR3s of CXCR3-positive naive cells than of CXCR3-negative naive cells.

Each CD8+ T cell subset was sorted in triplicate, a few hundred thousand cells each. The J gene is TRBJ1-5, the V gene TRBV6-2 or TRBV6-3; TCRdb gives TRBD1 as the D gene, but with no DNA this cannot be confirmed. Source material: naive CXCR3+ CD8+ T cells from blood. The subset is: CD45RO-CCR7+CD27+CD95- naive CD8+ T cells expressing CXCR3 (TNR3+). The clonotype originates from a human donor in good health. Some clones in this sample may be carry-over from other donors' samples. The chain's CDR3 is CASKPRGSNQPQHF.